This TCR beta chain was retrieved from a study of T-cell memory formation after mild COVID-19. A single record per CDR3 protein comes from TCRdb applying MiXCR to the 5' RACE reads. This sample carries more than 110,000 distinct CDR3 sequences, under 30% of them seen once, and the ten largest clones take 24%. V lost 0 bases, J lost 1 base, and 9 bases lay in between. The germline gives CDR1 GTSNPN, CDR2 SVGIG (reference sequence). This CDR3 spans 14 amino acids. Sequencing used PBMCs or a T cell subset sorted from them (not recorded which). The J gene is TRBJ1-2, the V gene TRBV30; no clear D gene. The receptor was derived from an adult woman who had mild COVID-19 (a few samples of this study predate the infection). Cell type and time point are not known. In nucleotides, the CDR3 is TGTGCCTGGAGTGTGCCAGACCTTAACTATGGCTACACCTTC. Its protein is CAWSVPDLNYGYTF.